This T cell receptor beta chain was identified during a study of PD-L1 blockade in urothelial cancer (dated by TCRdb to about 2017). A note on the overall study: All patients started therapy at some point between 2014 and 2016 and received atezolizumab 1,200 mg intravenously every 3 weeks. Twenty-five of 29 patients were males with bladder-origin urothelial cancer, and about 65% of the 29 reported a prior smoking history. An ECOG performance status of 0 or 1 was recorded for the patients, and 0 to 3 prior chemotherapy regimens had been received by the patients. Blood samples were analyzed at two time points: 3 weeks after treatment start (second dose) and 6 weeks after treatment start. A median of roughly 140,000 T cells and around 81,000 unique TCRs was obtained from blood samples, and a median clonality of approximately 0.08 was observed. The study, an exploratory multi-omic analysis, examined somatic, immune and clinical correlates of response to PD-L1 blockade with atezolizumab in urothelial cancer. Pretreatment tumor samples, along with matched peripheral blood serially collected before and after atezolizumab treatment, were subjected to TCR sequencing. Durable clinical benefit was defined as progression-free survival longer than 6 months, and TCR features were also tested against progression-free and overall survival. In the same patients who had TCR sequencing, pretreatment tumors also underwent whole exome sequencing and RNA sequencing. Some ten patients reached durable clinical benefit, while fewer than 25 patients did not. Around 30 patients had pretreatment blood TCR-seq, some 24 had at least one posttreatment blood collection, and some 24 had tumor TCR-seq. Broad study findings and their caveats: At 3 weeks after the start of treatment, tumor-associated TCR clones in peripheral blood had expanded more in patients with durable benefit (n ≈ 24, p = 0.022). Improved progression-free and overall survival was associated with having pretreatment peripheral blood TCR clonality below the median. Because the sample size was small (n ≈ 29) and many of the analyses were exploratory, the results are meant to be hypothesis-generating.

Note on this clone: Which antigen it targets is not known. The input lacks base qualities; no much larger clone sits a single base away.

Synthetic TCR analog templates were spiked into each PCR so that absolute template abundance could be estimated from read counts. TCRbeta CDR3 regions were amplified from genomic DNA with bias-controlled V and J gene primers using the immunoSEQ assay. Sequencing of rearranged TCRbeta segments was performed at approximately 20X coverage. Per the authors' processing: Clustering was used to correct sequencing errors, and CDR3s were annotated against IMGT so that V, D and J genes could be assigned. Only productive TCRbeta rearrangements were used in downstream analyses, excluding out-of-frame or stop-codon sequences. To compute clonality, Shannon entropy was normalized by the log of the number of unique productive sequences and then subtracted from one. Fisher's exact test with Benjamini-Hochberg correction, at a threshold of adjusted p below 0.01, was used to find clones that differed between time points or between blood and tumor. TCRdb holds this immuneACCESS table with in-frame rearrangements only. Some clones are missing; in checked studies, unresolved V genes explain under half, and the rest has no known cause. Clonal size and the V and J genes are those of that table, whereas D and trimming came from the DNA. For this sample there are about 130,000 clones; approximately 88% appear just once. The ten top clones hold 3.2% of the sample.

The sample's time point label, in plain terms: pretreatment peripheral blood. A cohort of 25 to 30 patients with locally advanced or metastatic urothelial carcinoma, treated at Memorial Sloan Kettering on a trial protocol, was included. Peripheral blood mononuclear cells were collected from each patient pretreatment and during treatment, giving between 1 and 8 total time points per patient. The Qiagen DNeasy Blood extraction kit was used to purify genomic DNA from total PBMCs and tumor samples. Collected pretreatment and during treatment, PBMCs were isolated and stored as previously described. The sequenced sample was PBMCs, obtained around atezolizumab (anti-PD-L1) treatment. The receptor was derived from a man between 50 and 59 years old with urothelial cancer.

At the DNA level, the sequence is TGTGCCAGCTCGCAAACGGCGACAGATAATTCACCCCTCCACTTT. Its protein is CASSQTATDNSPLHF. This chain is built from TRBV18 and TRBJ1-6; a tentative D match to TRBD1 spans 5 bases. There are 15 amino acids in the CDR3, from cysteine to phenylalanine inclusive. CDR3 DNA only is kept here, 45 bases in frame from base 1. In the germline V gene, CDR1 corresponds to KGHSH and CDR2 to LQKENI. V is shortened by 6 bases, J by 5 bases, and the region joining them spans 14 bases.